What follows is one T cell receptor (beta chain) and its context. This entry belongs to a study of blood T cell repertoires in COVID-19. Study-level information: Both acute and convalescent COVID-19 samples were obtained from the United States, Italy and Spain. PBMCs, B-cell-depleted T cells, or T cells were the source of the cDNA or gDNA that made up the material.

Per the original data handling: Estimated nucleated cell counts came from reference gene primer amplification. Using immunoSEQ multiplex PCR, the repertoire was profiled, and TCRdb retains in-frame clones only, with some absent. That table is the source of V, J and clone size, and D and trimming were worked out from the DNA. The sample includes around 55,000 clones, approximately 90% of them seen just once. This TCR derives from a man in his 60s with acute or convalescent COVID-19. The sample comprised peripheral blood.

CDR3 sequence reads: CASSQDTTPSGYTF. The CDR3 DNA reads TGCGCCAGCAGCCAAGACACCACACCAAGTGGCTACACCTTC. The rearrangement uses TRBV4-3 and TRBJ1-2; D gene uncertain. With 0 bases removed from V and 7 bases from J, the gap between germline ends came to 12 bases. Germline loops: CDR1 LGHNA, CDR2 YSLEER. This CDR3 contains 14 residues.